A selection of T cell receptor beta chains follows, all from one sample in a study of regulatory T cells in long-lasting Graves disease. TCRdb reprocessed the multiplex PCR reads via MiXCR and lists one record per CDR3 protein. The profile shows a few hundred thousand distinct CDR3 sequences, less than 25% of them singletons. The sample consisted of peripheral blood mononuclear cells (PBMCs), taken when the disease was refractory, from a patient treated with antithyroid drugs. Every receptor here comes from a female donor with Graves disease. CDR3s include the opening cysteine and the closing phenylalanine or tryptophan. The D gene is left open where the match is weak. The listing skips clone size in some rows; elsewhere it reads once, few, many or a size class.

CDR3 length	D gene	clone size	J gene	V gene	CDR3 DNA	CDR3 protein
14	.	few	TRBJ1-5	TRBV12-3/TRBV12-4	TGTGCCAGCAGGATCGGGGGGGGCAATCAGCCCCAGCATTTT	CASRIGGGNQPQHF
15	.	many	TRBJ1-5	TRBV6-2/TRBV6-3	TGTGCCAGCAGTTACGGGACCTGGGAAAATCAGCCCCAGCATTTT	CASSYGTWENQPQHF
14	.	.	TRBJ2-2	TRBV11-2	TGTGCCAGCAGCTTAACGGACCCCCGAGGGGAGCTGTTTTTT	CASSLTDPRGELFF
14	TRBD1	many	TRBJ1-6	TRBV20-1	TGCAGTGCTAGGAACAGGGGGACGGGTTCACCCCTCCACTTT	CSARNRGTGSPLHF
15	TRBD1	few	TRBJ2-5	TRBV20-1	TGCAGTGCTAGGACCGAAACAGGGGCCCAAGAGACCCAGTACTTC	CSARTETGAQETQYF
12	.	.	TRBJ2-3	TRBV29-1	TGCAGCGTTGAATTTGAGGCAGATACGCAGTATTTT	CSVEFEADTQYF
11	TRBD1	many	TRBJ1-6	TRBV20-1	TGCATCTCGACAGGGACTTCACCCCTCCACTTT	CISTGTSPLHF
13	.	few	TRBJ2-7	TRBV6-5	TGTGCCAGCAGTTCGGAGCCTTCTTACGAGCAGTACTTC	CASSSEPSYEQYF
14	TRBD1	many	TRBJ1-5	TRBV28	TGTGCCAGCAGTTTAGACAGGGCTAATCAGCCCCAGCATTTT	CASSLDRANQPQHF
18	TRBD2	many	TRBJ2-4	TRBV28	TGTGCCAGCCCCCCTCCGGGACTAGCGCCAACCGTGAGAGACATTCAGTACTTC	CASPPPGLAPTVRDIQYF
16	TRBD1	.	TRBJ1-4	TRBV6-9	TGTGCCAGCAGTTACCGGGGGACAGGGGGGTTTGAAAAACTGTTTTTT	CASSYRGTGGFEKLFF
16	.	.	TRBJ2-2	TRBV7-9	TGTGCCAGCACATTCGCGGGGCCGCCGAACACCGGGGAGCTGTTTTTT	CASTFAGPPNTGELFF
17	.	.	TRBJ1-1	TRBV6-4	TGTGCCAGCAGTGACTCCGCGGAACTTAGGGGGAACACTGAAGCTTTCTTT	CASSDSAELRGNTEAFF
16	.	.	TRBJ2-5	TRBV11-2	TGTGCCAGCAGCCAAGATTGGGCAGGAAAACAAGAGACCCAGTACTTC	CASSQDWAGKQETQYF
18	.	many	TRBJ1-1	TRBV11-2	TGTGCCAGCAGCTTACCCACCTGGGCAGGCCGGGGATACACTGAAGCTTTCTTT	CASSLPTWAGRGYTEAFF
13	.	few	TRBJ1-1	TRBV18	TGTGCCAGCTCACCAATCGAGTCGGATGAAGCTTTCTTT	CASSPIESDEAFF
13	.	many	TRBJ2-7	TRBV11-2	TGTGCCAGCAGCTTACAATCGGGTAAAGAGCAGTACTTC	CASSLQSGKEQYF
14	TRBD1	.	TRBJ1-1	TRBV6-1	TGTGCCAGCAGTCCGACAGGGGTAGGGACTGAAGCTTTCTTT	CASSPTGVGTEAFF
16	.	.	TRBJ1-1	TRBV18	TGTGCCAGCTCACGCCCGGCTGGGGCCATGGGCACTGAAGCTTTCTTT	CASSRPAGAMGTEAFF
12	.	.	TRBJ1-1	TRBV10-3	TGTGCCATCAGGAGGACTGACACTGAAGCTTTCTTT	CAIRRTDTEAFF
15	.	many	TRBJ1-2	TRBV20-1	TGCAGTGTCCCAAGCGGGCCGGAAAGGGACTATGGCTACACCTTC	CSVPSGPERDYGYTF
13	.	few	TRBJ1-3	TRBV28	TGTGCCAGCAGTTTAAAGCCTGGAAACACCATATATTTT	CASSLKPGNTIYF
15	.	many	TRBJ2-7	TRBV7-2	TGTGCCAGCAGCTTAGGCGCGGGGAGCTCCTACGAGCAGTACTTC	CASSLGAGSSYEQYF